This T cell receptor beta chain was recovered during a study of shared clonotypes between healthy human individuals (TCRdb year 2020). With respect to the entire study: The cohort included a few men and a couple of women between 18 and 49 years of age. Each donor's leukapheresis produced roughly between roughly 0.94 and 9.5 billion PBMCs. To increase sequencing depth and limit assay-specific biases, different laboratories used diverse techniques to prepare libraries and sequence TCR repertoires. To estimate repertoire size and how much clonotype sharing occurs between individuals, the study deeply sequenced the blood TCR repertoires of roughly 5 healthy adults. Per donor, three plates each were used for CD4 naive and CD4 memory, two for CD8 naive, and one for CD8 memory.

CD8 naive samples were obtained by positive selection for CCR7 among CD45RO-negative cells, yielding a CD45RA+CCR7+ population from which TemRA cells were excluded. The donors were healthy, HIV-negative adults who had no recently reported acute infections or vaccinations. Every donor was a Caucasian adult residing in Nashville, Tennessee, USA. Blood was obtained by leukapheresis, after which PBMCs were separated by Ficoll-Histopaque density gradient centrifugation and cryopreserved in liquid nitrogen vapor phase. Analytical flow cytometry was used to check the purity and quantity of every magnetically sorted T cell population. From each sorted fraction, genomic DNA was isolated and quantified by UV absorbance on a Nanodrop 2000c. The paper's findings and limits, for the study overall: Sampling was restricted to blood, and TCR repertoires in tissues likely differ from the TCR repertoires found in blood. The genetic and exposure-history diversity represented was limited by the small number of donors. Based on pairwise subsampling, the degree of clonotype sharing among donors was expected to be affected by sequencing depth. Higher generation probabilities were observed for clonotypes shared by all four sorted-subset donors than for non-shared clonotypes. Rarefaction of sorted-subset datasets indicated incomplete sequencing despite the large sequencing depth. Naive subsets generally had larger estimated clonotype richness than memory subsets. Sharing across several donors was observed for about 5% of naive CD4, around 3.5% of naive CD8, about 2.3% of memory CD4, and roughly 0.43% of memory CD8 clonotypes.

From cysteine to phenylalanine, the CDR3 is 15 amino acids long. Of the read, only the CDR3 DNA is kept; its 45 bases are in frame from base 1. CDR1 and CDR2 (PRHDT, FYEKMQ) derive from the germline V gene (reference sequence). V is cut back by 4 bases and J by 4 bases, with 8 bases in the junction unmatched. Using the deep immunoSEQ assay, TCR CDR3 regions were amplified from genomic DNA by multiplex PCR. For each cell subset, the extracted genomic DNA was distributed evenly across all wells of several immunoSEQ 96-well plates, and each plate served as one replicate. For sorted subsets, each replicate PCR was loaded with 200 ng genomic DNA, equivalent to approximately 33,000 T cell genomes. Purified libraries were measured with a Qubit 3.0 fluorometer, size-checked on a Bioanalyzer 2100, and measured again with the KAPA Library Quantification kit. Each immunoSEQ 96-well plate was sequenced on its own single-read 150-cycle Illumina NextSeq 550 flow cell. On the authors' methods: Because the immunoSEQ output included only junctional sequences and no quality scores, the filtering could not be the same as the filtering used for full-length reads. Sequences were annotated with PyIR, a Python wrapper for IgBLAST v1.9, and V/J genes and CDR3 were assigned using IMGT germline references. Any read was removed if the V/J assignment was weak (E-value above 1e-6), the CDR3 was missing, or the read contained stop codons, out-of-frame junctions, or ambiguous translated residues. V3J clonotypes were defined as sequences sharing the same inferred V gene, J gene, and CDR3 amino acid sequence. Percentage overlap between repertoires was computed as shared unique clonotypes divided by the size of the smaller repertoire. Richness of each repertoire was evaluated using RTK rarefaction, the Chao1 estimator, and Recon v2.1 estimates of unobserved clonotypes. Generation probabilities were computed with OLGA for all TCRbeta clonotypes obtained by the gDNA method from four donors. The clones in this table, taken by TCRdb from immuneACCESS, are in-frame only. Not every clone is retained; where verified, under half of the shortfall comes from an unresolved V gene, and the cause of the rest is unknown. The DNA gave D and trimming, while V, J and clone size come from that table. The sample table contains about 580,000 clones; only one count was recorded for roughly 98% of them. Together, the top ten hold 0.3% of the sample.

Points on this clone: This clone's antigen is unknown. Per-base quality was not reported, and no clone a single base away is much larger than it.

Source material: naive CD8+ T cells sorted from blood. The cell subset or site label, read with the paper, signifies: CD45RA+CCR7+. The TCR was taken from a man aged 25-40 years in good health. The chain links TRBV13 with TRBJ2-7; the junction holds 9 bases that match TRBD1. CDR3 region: CASSYAGTGIYEQYF. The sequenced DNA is TGTGCCAGCAGCTACGCCGGGACAGGGATTTACGAGCAGTACTTC.